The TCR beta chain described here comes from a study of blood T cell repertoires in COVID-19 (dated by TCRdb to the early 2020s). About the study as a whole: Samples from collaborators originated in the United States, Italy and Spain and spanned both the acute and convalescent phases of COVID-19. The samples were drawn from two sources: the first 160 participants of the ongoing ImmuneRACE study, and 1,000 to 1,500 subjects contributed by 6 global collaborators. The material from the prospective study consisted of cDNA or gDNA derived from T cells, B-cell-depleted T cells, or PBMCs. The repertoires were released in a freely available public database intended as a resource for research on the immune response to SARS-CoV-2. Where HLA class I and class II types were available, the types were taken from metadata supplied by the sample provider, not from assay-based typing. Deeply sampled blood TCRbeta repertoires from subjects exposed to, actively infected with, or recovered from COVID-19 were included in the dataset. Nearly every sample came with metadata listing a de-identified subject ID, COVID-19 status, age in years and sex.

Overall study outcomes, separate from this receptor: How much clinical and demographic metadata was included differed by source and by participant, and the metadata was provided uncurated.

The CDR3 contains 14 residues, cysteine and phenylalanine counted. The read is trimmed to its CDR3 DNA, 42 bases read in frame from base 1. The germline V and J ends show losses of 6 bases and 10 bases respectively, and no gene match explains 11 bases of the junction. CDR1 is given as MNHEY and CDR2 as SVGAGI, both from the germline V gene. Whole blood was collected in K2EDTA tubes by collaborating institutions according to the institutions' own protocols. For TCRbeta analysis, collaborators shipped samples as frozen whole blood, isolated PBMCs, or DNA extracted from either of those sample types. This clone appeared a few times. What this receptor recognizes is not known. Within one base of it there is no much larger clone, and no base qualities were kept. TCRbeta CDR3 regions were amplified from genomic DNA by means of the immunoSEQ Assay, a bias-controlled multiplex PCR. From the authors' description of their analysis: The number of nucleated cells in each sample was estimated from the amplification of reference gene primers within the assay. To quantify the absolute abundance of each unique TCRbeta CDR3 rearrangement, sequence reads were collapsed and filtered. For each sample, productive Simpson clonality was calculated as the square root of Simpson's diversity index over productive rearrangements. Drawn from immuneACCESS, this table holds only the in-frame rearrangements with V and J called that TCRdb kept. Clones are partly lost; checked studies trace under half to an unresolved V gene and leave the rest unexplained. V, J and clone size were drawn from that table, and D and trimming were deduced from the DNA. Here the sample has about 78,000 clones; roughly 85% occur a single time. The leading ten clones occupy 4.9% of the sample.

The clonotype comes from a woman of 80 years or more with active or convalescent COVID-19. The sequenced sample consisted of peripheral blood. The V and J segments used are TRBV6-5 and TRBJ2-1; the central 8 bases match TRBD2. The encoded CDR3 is CASRTGGVEGEQFF. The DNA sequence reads TGTGCCAGCAGAACGGGGGGGGTTGAGGGCGAGCAGTTCTTC.